One and the same sample provided the 6 T cell receptor beta chains below, sequenced in a study of shared clonotypes between healthy human individuals (dated by TCRdb to the early 2020s). Library preparation used the immunoSEQ multiplex PCR assay. In its TCRdb copy, this immuneACCESS table keeps in-frame sequences only and misses some clones. Where compared with another copy, unresolved V genes explain less than half of these, and the others have no known cause. The sample table contains about 2.4 million clones; only one count was recorded for approximately 93% of them. The ten largest clones take up around 0.37% of the sample. The material sequenced was naive CD4+ T cells from PBMCs. Sample cell subset or site, as interpreted from the label and publication: CD45RA+ positively selected. The receptor source for this set is a man between 18 and 29 years old in good health. Some clones in this sample may be carry-over from other donors' samples.

The chain joins TRBV28 to TRBJ2-1; no clear D gene. Germline values: CDR1 MDHEN, CDR2 SYDVKM. The CDR3 totals 12 residues. V lost 3 bases and J lost 4, with 4 bases in between. DNA of the CDR3: TGTGCCAGCAGTTTTCAGTACAATGAGCAGTTCTTC. This translates into CASSFQYNEQFF.

This clone was found a few times. Other DNA sequences in this sample translate to the same CDR3. The chain carries TRBV28 and TRBJ2-7; D remains unclear. V shed 1 base and J shed 2 bases, with 3 bases lying between them. CDR3 length equals 12 residues. The V gene's germline CDR1 is MDHEN and CDR2 SYDVKM. The CDR3 DNA reads as TGTGCCAGCAGTTTATTGGCCTACGAGCAGTACTTC. Its translation is CASSLLAYEQYF.

The chain recombines TRBV6-5 with TRBJ1-4, with D perhaps matching TRBD1 (6 bases). CDR3 size: 14 residues. Trimming stripped 6 bases from V and 7 bases from J, with 15 bases between. CDR1 and CDR2 from the germline V gene are MNHEY and SVGAGI. CDR3 bases: TGTGCCAGCAGAACAGGGTTCTCCGCTGAAAAACTGTTTTTT. This encodes CASRTGFSAEKLFF.

The V gene is TRBV4-1, the J gene TRBJ2-7; no clear D gene. Germline V gene data show CDR1 as MGHRA and CDR2 as YSYEKL. The CDR3 spans 16 residues. Trimming shortened V by 1 base and J by 5 bases, and 18 bases separated the two germline ends. Here the CDR3 DNA reads TGCGCCAGCAGCCAAGTTCGTCACCGAGGTGGGGACGAGCAGTACTTC. This gives the protein CASSQVRHRGGDEQYF.

This sequence joins TRBV10-3 and TRBJ2-3; D is perhaps TRBD2 (5 bases). V lost 0 bases and J 0 bases, leaving 7 bases between the germline ends. Germline CDR1 and CDR2: ENHRY and SYGVKD. The CDR3 is made up of 15 amino acids. CDR3 DNA sequence: TGTGCCATCAGTGAGTCGACGGGGAGCACAGATACGCAGTATTTT. Encoded protein: CAISESTGSTDTQYF.

The chain couples TRBV5-1 to TRBJ2-2; 7 bases are shared with TRBD1. Germline CDR1 reads SGHRS; CDR2 reads YFSETQ. This CDR3 is built from 15 residues. V shed 3 bases and J 4 bases; nucleotides not matched to a gene: 6. The CDR3 region is CASSSTGAVTGELFF. The CDR3, as DNA: TGCGCCAGCAGCTCTACAGGGGCGGTCACCGGGGAGCTGTTTTTT.